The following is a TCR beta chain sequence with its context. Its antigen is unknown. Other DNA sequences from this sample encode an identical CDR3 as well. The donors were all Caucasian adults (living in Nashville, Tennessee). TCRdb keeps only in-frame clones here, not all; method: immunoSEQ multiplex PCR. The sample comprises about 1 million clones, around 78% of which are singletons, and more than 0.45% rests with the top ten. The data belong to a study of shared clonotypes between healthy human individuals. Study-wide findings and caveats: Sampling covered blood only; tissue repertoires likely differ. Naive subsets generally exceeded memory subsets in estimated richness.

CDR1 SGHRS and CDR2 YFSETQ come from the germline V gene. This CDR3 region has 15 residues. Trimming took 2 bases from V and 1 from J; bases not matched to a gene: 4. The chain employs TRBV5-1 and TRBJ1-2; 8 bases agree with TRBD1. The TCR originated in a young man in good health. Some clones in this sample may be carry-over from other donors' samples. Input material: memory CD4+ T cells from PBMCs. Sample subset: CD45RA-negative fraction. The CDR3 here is CASSLGTGLNYGYTF. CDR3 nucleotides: TGCGCCAGCAGCTTAGGGACAGGACTTAACTATGGCTACACCTTC.